This T cell receptor beta chain was captured by sequencing in a study of quantifying T cell responses using KT2 cells. Study details: cDNA was made from DNase-treated RNA using alpha and beta constant primers.

This clonotype has at least ten counts. The cDNA 3' end received a ligated oligonucleotide with a UMI. First-round PCR used 3 to 4 cycles and beta primers RC1.1 and RC1.2 covering TRBC1 and TRBC2. TCRdb re-analysed the UMI-ligation and nested PCR reads in MiXCR, keeping a single row per CDR3 protein. The table includes fewer than 50,000 distinct CDR3 sequences, 9.5% to 13% detected once. Germline-derived CDR1 and CDR2 are SGHTS and YDEGEE. The CDR3 covers 14 residues. V shed 3 bases and J shed 4 bases, with 13 bases lying between them. The J gene is TRBJ1-1, the V gene TRBV5-8; D not resolved. This TCR derives from a human donor. The sample comprised PBMCs spiked with cells of the T cell clone KT2. This CDR3 reads CASSWSYGGTEAFF. For the CDR3, the DNA is TGTGCCAGCAGCTGGAGCTATGGAGGCACTGAAGCTTTCTTT.